This record covers a single T cell receptor beta chain. The entry originates in a study of blood T cell repertoires in COVID-19. Study information: The United States, Italy and Spain supplied acute and convalescent COVID-19 samples.

TCRdb's copy holds only in-frame clones and misses some; the assay was immunoSEQ multiplex PCR. The repertoire holds roughly 250,000 clones, with around nine tenths as singletons. The source material was PBMCs or T cells enriched from blood (not recorded which). The receptor was isolated from a woman aged 18-29 years who had recovered from COVID-19.

DNA for the CDR3: TGTGCCAGCAGTTTGCGGGGAGACAGGGCAACTGAAGCTTTCTTT. Its protein is CASSLRGDRATEAFF. The chain is built from TRBV28 and TRBJ1-1; 7 bases align to TRBD1. There are 15 residues in the CDR3. Germline V gene lookup returns CDR1 MDHEN and CDR2 SYDVKM. Unmatched junction bases numbered 9, after V lost 3 bases and J lost 5 bases.